This is a list of T cell receptor beta chains from one sample in a study of OX40 agonist ivuxolimab in advanced cancers. The method was immunoSEQ multiplex PCR; TCRdb's version includes in-frame clones alone and lacks a portion of them. Counted here are about 80,000 clones, 65% to 90% occurring once; the ten biggest clones make up 1.5% to 2%. The input for sequencing was CD4+ or CD8+ T cells sorted from blood, taken in a trial of the OX40 agonist ivuxolimab. These receptors all come from an adult with an advanced solid tumor such as melanoma, head and neck, liver or kidney cancer. CDR3s include the opening cysteine and the closing phenylalanine or tryptophan. D genes are given only for firm matches. Clone size is given for some rows only: seen once, a few or many times, or a class if the clone is expanded.

d_gene	v_gene	abundance	j_gene	CDR3aa	CDR3nt
TRBD1	TRBV11-2	.	TRBJ1-6	CATTDRANSPLHF	TGTGCCACAACCGACAGGGCGAATTCACCCCTCCACTTT
.	TRBV27	once	TRBJ1-1	CASRPGGTYTEAFF	TGTGCCAGCCGTCCCGGAGGGACGTACACTGAAGCTTTCTTT
.	TRBV15	.	TRBJ2-3	CATTQGGTDTQYF	TGTGCCACCACACAGGGGGGGACAGATACGCAGTATTTT
.	TRBV5-4	.	TRBJ2-7	CASSQDLRTDTGQYF	TGCGCCAGCAGCCAAGACTTACGGACAGATACAGGGCAGTACTTC
.	TRBV18	.	TRBJ2-1	CASSPGTYNEQFF	TGTGCCAGCTCACCAGGGACCTACAATGAGCAGTTCTTC
.	TRBV29-1	.	TRBJ2-1	CSVQGGLSYNEQFF	TGCAGCGTTCAAGGCGGTCTCTCCTACAATGAGCAGTTCTTC
TRBD1	TRBV30	few	TRBJ2-7	CAWDNPGQGQMYEQYF	TGTGCCTGGGATAATCCGGGACAGGGGCAAATGTACGAGCAGTACTTC
.	TRBV7-9	.	TRBJ1-2	CASSPRRAGEGYTF	TGTGCCAGCAGCCCTCGAAGGGCAGGGGAAGGCTACACCTTC
TRBD1	TRBV18	.	TRBJ2-1	CASSRDRVDEQFF	TGTGCCAGCTCCCGGGACAGGGTCGATGAGCAGTTCTTC
.	TRBV11-3	.	TRBJ1-4	CASSSKTMGGEKLFF	TGTGCCAGCAGCTCAAAGACGATGGGCGGTGAAAAACTGTTTTTT
TRBD1	TRBV2	.	TRBJ1-5	CASSLSRGFNQPQHF	TGTGCCAGCAGCTTGAGCAGGGGGTTCAATCAGCCCCAGCATTTT
TRBD1	TRBV10-3	.	TRBJ2-3	CAISEPGGNTDTQYF	TGTGCCATCAGTGAACCAGGGGGAAACACAGATACGCAGTATTTT
.	TRBV5-1	.	TRBJ2-3	CASSPRDRSTDTQYF	TGCGCCAGCAGCCCCCGGGACCGTAGCACAGATACGCAGTATTTT
.	TRBV7-2	.	TRBJ2-7	CASSLGGPAYEQYF	TGTGCCAGCAGCTTAGGGGGACCGGCCTACGAGCAGTACTTC
.	TRBV5-5	.	TRBJ2-2	CASSWAGDYTGELFF	TGTGCCAGCAGCTGGGCAGGGGACTACACCGGGGAGCTGTTTTTT
.	TRBV18	.	TRBJ1-3	CASSPQGGNTIYF	TGTGCCAGCTCCCCCCAGGGGGGAAACACCATATATTTT
TRBD2	TRBV4-2	once	TRBJ2-5	CASSLSGGGQETQYF	TGTGCCAGCAGCCTTAGCGGGGGGGGGCAAGAGACCCAGTACTTC
TRBD1	TRBV6-6	.	TRBJ1-5	CASMNRGGNQPQHF	TGTGCCAGCATGAACAGGGGCGGCAATCAGCCCCAGCATTTT
.	TRBV11-3	.	TRBJ1-3	CASSFASGHTIYF	TGTGCCAGCAGCTTTGCCTCGGGGCACACCATATATTTT
.	TRBV7-2	.	TRBJ2-5	CASRSTSRRETQYF	TGTGCCAGCAGAAGTACGTCACGTCGGGAGACCCAGTACTTC
.	TRBV2	.	TRBJ1-5	CASRKDRRANQPQHF	TGTGCCAGCAGAAAAGATAGACGGGCCAATCAGCCCCAGCATTTT
.	TRBV27	few	TRBJ2-6	CASSFSGLSFSGANVLTF	TGTGCCAGCAGTTTTTCAGGGTTGTCCTTCTCTGGGGCCAACGTCCTGACTTTC
.	TRBV7-2	.	TRBJ2-7	CASSLKPGSSYEQYF	TGTGCCAGCAGCCTTAAGCCAGGAAGCTCCTACGAGCAGTACTTC
TRBD1	TRBV5-5	.	TRBJ1-1	CASTLGQGAGNTEAFF	TGTGCCAGCACCCTCGGACAGGGGGCGGGGAACACTGAAGCTTTCTTT
.	TRBV20-1	.	TRBJ2-1	CSGSDNEQFF	TGCAGTGGATCCGATAATGAGCAGTTCTTC
.	TRBV7-3	.	TRBJ1-2	CASSVGVNYGYTF	TGTGCCAGCAGCGTAGGCGTTAACTATGGCTACACCTTC
.	TRBV7-2	.	TRBJ1-1	CASSVTHGNTEAFF	TGTGCCAGCAGCGTAACCCATGGGAACACTGAAGCTTTCTTT
.	TRBV11-2	.	TRBJ1-4	CASSLDTSDVEKLFF	TGTGCCAGCAGCTTGGACACTTCGGACGTTGAAAAACTGTTTTTT
TRBD1	TRBV28	.	TRBJ2-7	CASSLPGQGFFEQYF	TGTGCCAGCAGCCTCCCAGGACAGGGGTTCTTCGAGCAGTACTTC
TRBD1	TRBV19	.	TRBJ1-4	CASSDRIQGAQSKTVF	TGTGCCAGTAGTGACCGAATACAGGGGGCCCAATCAAAAACTGTTTTT
TRBD2	TRBV7-2	.	TRBJ2-3	CASTLSPTGGSDTQYF	TGTGCCAGCACCCTATCCCCGACGGGAGGGTCAGATACGCAGTATTTT
TRBD1	TRBV11-3	once	TRBJ2-3	CASSSDRGMQYF	TGTGCCAGCAGCTCAGACAGGGGCATGCAGTATTTT
TRBD2	TRBV9	few	TRBJ2-1	CASSGTSGRTEQFF	TGTGCCAGCAGCGGGACTAGCGGGAGGACGGAACAGTTCTTC
.	TRBV18	.	TRBJ2-3	CASSPLSGGYTDTQYF	TGTGCCAGCTCACCGTTATCTGGGGGATACACAGATACGCAGTATTTT
.	TRBV7-9	.	TRBJ1-6	CASKWGRSSNSPLHF	TGTGCCAGCAAGTGGGGCCGCAGTTCAAATTCACCCCTCCACTTT
.	TRBV7-9	.	TRBJ2-2	CASSPGTANTGELFF	TGTGCCAGCAGCCCCGGGACGGCGAACACCGGGGAGCTGTTTTTT
.	TRBV28	.	TRBJ1-2	CASSTKEANYGYTF	TGTGCCAGCAGTACCAAAGAAGCTAACTATGGCTACACCTTC
TRBD1	TRBV11-1	once	TRBJ2-7	CASSSWTGRLGEQYF	TGTGCCAGCAGCTCGTGGACAGGCCGTTTGGGCGAGCAGTACTTC
.	TRBV13	.	TRBJ2-5	CASSLEAGTQYF	TGTGCCAGCAGCTTAGAGGCGGGGACCCAGTACTTC
.	TRBV27	once	TRBJ1-1	CASSLVWGAMNTEAFF	TGTGCCAGCAGTTTGGTTTGGGGGGCGATGAACACTGAAGCTTTCTTT
TRBD1	TRBV6-6	.	TRBJ2-7	CASSYGPGTGRDEQYF	TGTGCCAGCAGTTACGGCCCTGGGACAGGACGAGACGAGCAGTACTTC
.	TRBV5-1	.	TRBJ1-3	CASSLAGGDSGNTIYF	TGCGCCAGCAGCTTGGCCGGGGGAGATTCTGGAAACACCATATATTTT
.	TRBV21-1	.	TRBJ2-7	CASSRIGTGAYEQYF	TGTGCCAGCAGTCGAATCGGGACAGGGGCCTACGAGCAGTACTTC
TRBD1	TRBV2	.	TRBJ2-7	CASTWDRGYYEQYF	TGTGCCAGCACCTGGGACAGGGGGTACTACGAGCAGTACTTC
.	TRBV4-1	once	TRBJ2-3	CASSQMRNTDTQYF	TGCGCCAGCAGCCAAATGAGAAACACAGATACGCAGTATTTT
TRBD1	TRBV5-8	.	TRBJ1-5	CASRLKGAGWNQPQHF	TGTGCCAGCAGACTGAAGGGGGCAGGGTGGAATCAGCCCCAGCATTTT
.	TRBV19	.	TRBJ1-6	CAIPRACSPLHF	TGTGCCATTCCGCGAGCATGCTCACCCCTCCACTTT
.	TRBV7-8	.	TRBJ2-1	CASSLAGLSNEQFF	TGTGCCAGCAGCTTAGCAGGACTGAGCAATGAGCAGTTCTTC
.	TRBV27	.	TRBJ2-7	CASSLSPVLGKLSEQYF	TGTGCCAGCAGTTTATCCCCCGTTCTAGGGAAACTGAGCGAGCAGTACTTC
.	TRBV18	.	TRBJ2-2	CASSLQTLRGTGELFF	TGTGCCAGCTCACTACAGACGTTGAGGGGGACCGGGGAGCTGTTTTTT
.	TRBV11-1	.	TRBJ2-3	CASSLRFEKDTQYF	TGTGCCAGCAGCTTAAGGTTTGAGAAGGATACGCAGTATTTT
.	TRBV19	.	TRBJ2-3	CASRRTVGTDTQYF	TGTGCCAGTAGGCGGACGGTGGGCACAGATACGCAGTATTTT
.	TRBV2	.	TRBJ2-1	CASSDRTTGAGEQFF	TGTGCCAGCAGTGATAGAACTACGGGTGCGGGTGAGCAGTTCTTC
TRBD2	TRBV4-1	once	TRBJ2-7	CASSQNEGGNYEQYF	TGCGCCAGCAGCCAAAACGAGGGAGGGAACTACGAGCAGTACTTC
.	TRBV5-8	.	TRBJ1-4	CASSLIEGEKLFF	TGTGCCAGCAGCCTAATCGAAGGTGAAAAACTGTTTTTT
.	TRBV7-2	.	TRBJ2-2	CASSYTGTPKAGELFF	TGTGCCAGCAGCTATACCGGGACACCTAAGGCCGGGGAGCTGTTTTTT
.	TRBV5-1	.	TRBJ2-1	CASSSPGPKQFF	TGCGCCAGCAGCTCTCCGGGACCCAAGCAGTTCTTC
TRBD2	TRBV28	once	TRBJ2-1	CASSRGVKGQFF	TGTGCCAGCAGCCGGGGGGTTAAAGGGCAGTTCTTC
TRBD1	TRBV19	few	TRBJ2-7	CASKPGQETYEQYF	TGTGCCAGCAAGCCGGGACAGGAGACCTACGAGCAGTACTTC